This T cell receptor (beta chain) was sequenced for a study of control samples from healthy donors and cancer patients. Using immunoSEQ multiplex PCR, the repertoire was profiled, and TCRdb retains in-frame clones only, with some absent. This sample carries some 110,000 clones, 85% to 90% of them seen once, and the ten largest clones take about 1.1%. This receptor was obtained from a woman aged 45-65 years with colorectal cancer. Sequencing input: PBMCs.

Written as DNA, the CDR3 is TGTGCCAGCAGTGAACAGGGAAGGGTTGGCCAGCCCCAGCATTTT. Amino acids: CASSEQGRVGQPQHF. The V call is TRBV2, the J call TRBJ1-5; the D gene is possibly TRBD1 (5 bases). Germline V gene data show CDR1 as SNHLY and CDR2 as FYNNEI. Between the trimmed V and J ends, which lost 2 bases and 7 bases, there was a span of 15 bases. The CDR3 totals 15 residues.